The clone carrying this TCR beta chain has just a few counts. Its cognate antigen is unknown. V lost 8 bases and J lost 2; bases outside the gene matches: 2. The CDR3 is 12 residues long. Germline lookup yields CDR1 ENHRY and CDR2 SYGVKD. PCR used 60 Vbeta primers and 13 Jbeta primers. The repertoire was sequenced with immunoSEQ multiplex PCR; TCRdb's copy has only in-frame clones and lacks some. The table has some 150,000 clones, 79% seen once. The entry originates in a study of cytomegalovirus exposure and HLA in healthy donors. Study-wide points: TCR beta sequences numbering around 15,000 were associated with HLA alleles at 0.05 false discovery rate in a later analysis.

Sequencing input: PBMCs. This clonotype originated in a man aged 45-65 years in good health and CMV-seropositive. The rearrangement joins TRBV10-3 to TRBJ1-1; 7 bases are a match to TRBD1. The CDR3 bases are TGTGCCATCGGGACAGACAACACTGAAGCTTTCTTT. It translates to CAIGTDNTEAFF.